The 26 T cell receptor beta chains presented below share a single source sample, sequenced in a study of cytomegalovirus exposure and HLA in healthy donors (dated by TCRdb to the late 2010s). The library came from the immunoSEQ multiplex PCR assay. For the multiplex PCR, a mixture combining 60 forward primers for TCR Vbeta segments and 13 reverse primers for TCR Jbeta segments was used. Held by TCRdb, this immuneACCESS table contains in-frame sequences only and omits some clones. Under half of the omission traces to an unresolved V gene where checked; the cause of the rest is unknown. The sample contains roughly 180,000 clones, roughly 79% of them found a single time. The ten largest clones capture 11% to 15% of the sample. Sequencing used PBMCs. These receptors all stem from a middle-aged man in good health and CMV-seropositive.

This chain uses TRBV4-1 with TRBJ1-5, with D tentatively TRBD1 (5 bases). The CDR3 runs 14 residues. Germline loops: CDR1 MGHRA, CDR2 YSYEKL. V gave up 4 bases and J gave up 7 bases, with 14 bases separating them. The CDR3 nucleotides are TGCGCCAGCAGCCGGGTGGGGGAGGGCCAGCCCCAGCATTTT. Its protein is CASSRVGEGQPQHF.

The chain carries TRBV5-8 and TRBJ2-1; D unclear. Germline V lookup: CDR1 SGHTS, CDR2 YDEGEE. The length of the CDR3 is 15 residues. V was shortened by 4 bases and J by 0 bases, with 11 bases between the two germline ends. DNA of the CDR3: TGTGCCAGCAGCCTAGGAGAATACTCCTACAATGAGCAGTTCTTC. Its translation: CASSLGEYSYNEQFF.

The chain uses TRBV5-6 and TRBJ2-3; the D gene is possibly TRBD1 (5 bases). This CDR3 spans 14 amino acids. CDR1 is SGHDT and CDR2 is YYEEEE in the germline V gene. V shed 5 bases and J shed 5 bases, with 15 bases lying between them. The CDR3 region is CASSQGHLGDTQYF. The DNA of the CDR3 is TGTGCCAGCAGTCAAGGACATTTGGGAGATACGCAGTATTTT.

The gene calls are TRBV7-9 and TRBJ2-1; a possible D gene is TRBD2 (6 bases). From germline, CDR1 is SEHNR and CDR2 FQNEAQ (reference sequence). CDR3 size: 16 residues. With 5 bases removed from V and 7 bases from J, the gap between germline ends came to 21 bases. CDR3 region: CASSPYPPGDVNEQFF. As DNA, the CDR3 is TGTGCCAGCAGCCCATATCCCCCGGGGGACGTTAATGAGCAGTTCTTC.

The CDR3 DNA reads TGTGCCAGCAGCTTAGTTGACAGTTACTCCTACGAGCAGTACGTC. It is translated as CASSLVDSYSYEQYV. V is TRBV11-2 and J is TRBJ2-7, with D possibly matching TRBD1 (5 bases). Germline values: CDR1 SGHAT, CDR2 FQNNGV. This CDR3 has 15 residues. Trimming shortened V by 1 base and J by 0 bases, and 10 bases separated the two germline ends.

The chain employs TRBV7-2 and TRBJ1-5; weak D call: TRBD1 (6 bases). Germline V gene data show CDR1 as SGHTA and CDR2 as FQGNSA. The CDR3 sequence is 13 residues long. The V gene lost 1 base and the J gene lost 11 bases, with 12 bases spanning the gap. The CDR3 DNA is TGTGCCAGCAGCTTAGTGAGGGGGAAGGCCCAGCATTTT. Translation gives CASSLVRGKAQHF.

The chain recombines TRBV5-6 with TRBJ2-3; D not resolved. The CDR3 is 12 amino acids. Trimming removed 1 base from V and 4 bases from J, with 4 bases in between. Germline assignment: CDR1 SGHDT and CDR2 YYEEEE. The CDR3 nucleotides read TGTGCCAGCAGCTTGCAGTCAGATACGCAGTATTTT. The encoded protein is CASSLQSDTQYF. The full variable domain, rest sourced from reference TRBV5-6 and TRBJ2-3, is DAGVTQSPTHLIKTRGQQVTLRCSPKSGHDTVSWYQQALGQGPQFIFQYYEEEERQRGNFPDRFSGHQFPNYSSELNVNALLLGDSALYLCASSLQSDTQYFGPGTRLTVL.

The gene calls are TRBV9 and TRBJ1-3; 7 bases fit TRBD1. Germline V gene sequence: CDR1 SGDLS, CDR2 YYNGEE. V shed 4 bases and J 2 bases; nucleotides not matched to a gene: 9. This CDR3 is built from 16 residues. CDR3 bases: TGTGCCAGCAGCTCCACTTTGACAGGGCCTGGAAACACCATATATTTT. It specifies CASSSTLTGPGNTIYF.

The rearrangement joins TRBV7-7 to TRBJ2-1; 7 bases are shared with TRBD1. With 5 bases clipped from V and 8 bases from J, the junction kept 6 bases outside the gene matches. The CDR3 runs to 13 residues. Germline CDR1 reads SSHAT; CDR2 reads FNYEAQ (reference sequence). CDR3 amino acids: CASSVGQADEQFF. The CDR3 region has the DNA TGTGCCAGCAGCGTAGGACAGGCAGATGAGCAGTTCTTC.

The rearrangement uses TRBV7-8 and TRBJ1-2; TRBD1 aligns across 12 bases. Germline V lookup: CDR1 SGHVS, CDR2 FQNEAQ. The CDR3 covers 15 residues. The ends lost 2 bases at V and 8 bases at J; junction bases unmatched: 6. CDR3 residues: CASSLRDRGPEGYTF. The CDR3 DNA reads TGTGCCAGCAGCTTACGGGACAGGGGGCCCGAGGGCTACACCTTC.

This clone appeared many times. The genes are TRBV6-5 and TRBJ1-5; no clear D. Deletions cut 6 bases from V and 4 bases from J, with 10 bases between. CDR1 is MNHEY and CDR2 is SVGAGI in the germline V gene. This CDR3 is 13 amino acids long. The DNA of the CDR3 is TGTGCCAGCAGACGACGCGGGAATCAGCCCCAGCATTTT. Residues: CASRRRGNQPQHF.

The V gene is TRBV4-3, the J gene TRBJ1-6; perhaps TRBD1 as D (5 bases). This CDR3 comprises 15 residues. V lost 1 base to trimming and J lost 4 bases, with 8 bases between them. Germline values: CDR1 LGHNA, CDR2 YSLEER. The CDR3: CASSQGAGYNSPLHF. The CDR3 nucleotides are TGCGCCAGCAGCCAAGGAGCAGGGTATAATTCACCCCTCCACTTT.

CDR3: CARPYRYPSCEQYV. CDR3 in DNA: TGCGCCAGACCGTACAGGTATCCCTCCTGCGAGCAGTACGTC. V gene TRBV5-1 combines with J gene TRBJ2-7; the D gene is possibly TRBD1 (5 bases). Germline CDR1 SGHRS, CDR2 YFSETQ. This CDR3 is 14 amino acids long.

The V call is TRBV4-3, the J call TRBJ2-3; D might be TRBD2 (6 bases). Germline V gene lookup returns CDR1 LGHNA and CDR2 YSLEER. CDR3 length equals 16 residues. V lost 1 base and J lost 2, with 13 bases in between. The CDR3 DNA reads TGCGCCAGCAGCCAAGTGGTCGGGGGTTTCACAGATACGCAGTATTTT. This gives the protein CASSQVVGGFTDTQYF.

The chain links TRBV19 to TRBJ1-1, with D tentatively TRBD1 (5 bases). Per the germline V gene, CDR1 is LNHDA and CDR2 is SQIVND (reference sequence). The CDR3 is made up of 15 amino acids. V gave up 3 bases and J gave up 4 bases, with 15 bases separating them. The CDR3 loop reads CASSISGGVGTEAFF. The CDR3 bases are TGTGCCAGTAGTATTAGCGGGGGAGTGGGCACTGAAGCTTTCTTT. The variable domain in full, with the rest retrieved from reference TRBV19 and TRBJ1-1, is DGGITQSPKYLFRKEGQNVTLSCEQNLNHDAMYWYRQDPGQGLRLIYYSQIVNDFQKGDIAEGYSVSREKKESFPLTVTSAQKNPTAFYLCASSISGGVGTEAFFGQGTRLTVV.

The chain links TRBV10-1 to TRBJ2-3, with 11 bases lining up with TRBD2. CDR1 and CDR2 (germline): WNHNN, SYGVQD (reference sequence). V dropped 0 bases and J dropped 2; count of bases not matched to a gene: 13. The CDR3 runs to 20 residues. CDR3 in DNA: TGCGCCAGCAGTGAGTCGACTCGCCTAGCGGGGGGACCTACCACAGATACGCAGTATTTT. Translating gives CASSESTRLAGGPTTDTQYF.

This clone was picked up one time. The genes are TRBV4-1 and TRBJ2-7; D is unclear. The length of the CDR3 is 14 residues. V lost 1 base to trimming and J lost 0 bases, with 7 bases between them. Per the germline V gene, CDR1 is MGHRA and CDR2 is YSYEKL. The CDR3 nucleotides read TGCGCCAGCAGCCAAGGCAAGAGCTCCTACGAGCAGTACTTC. Encoded protein: CASSQGKSSYEQYF.

The CDR3 DNA is TGTGCCAGCAGCGTAGACAGGGTAGAGGGCTACACCTTC. Translation: CASSVDRVEGYTF. The genes are TRBV28 and TRBJ1-2, with 7 bases lining up with TRBD1. This CDR3 spans 13 amino acids. Germline CDR1 reads MDHEN; CDR2 reads SYDVKM. J was trimmed by 8 bases and V by 6 bases; bases with no gene match: 9.

V gene TRBV4-1 combines with J gene TRBJ2-5, with 9 positions matching TRBD1. The J call may be faulty, since TRBJ2-7 better matches the DNA end. Germline loops: CDR1 MGHRA, CDR2 YSYEKL. The CDR3 is made up of 15 amino acids. The CDR3 loop is CASSQAGTGSYEQYF. CDR3 nucleotides: TGCGCCAGCAGCCAGGCCGGGACAGGGTCTTACGAGCAGTACTTC.

This rearrangement joins TRBV5-6 to TRBJ1-1; 8 positions agree with TRBD1. Germline CDR1 and CDR2: SGHDT and YYEEEE. Trimming took 5 bases from V and 1 from J; bases not matched to a gene: 10. The CDR3 consists of 16 residues. The DNA of the CDR3 is TGTGCCAGCAGTCGGGGGCAGGGGGCGAAGAACACTGAAGCTTTCTTT. Protein sequence: CASSRGQGAKNTEAFF. The whole variable domain, filled in from reference TRBV5-6 and TRBJ1-1, reads DAGVTQSPTHLIKTRGQQVTLRCSPKSGHDTVSWYQQALGQGPQFIFQYYEEEERQRGNFPDRFSGHQFPNYSSELNVNALLLGDSALYLCASSRGQGAKNTEAFFGQGTRLTVV.

This chain links TRBV7-8 with TRBJ1-5, with a weak D call TRBD1 (5 bases). V was pared by 0 bases and J by 7 bases, with 13 bases between. CDR3 length: 15 amino acids. The germline V gene has CDR1 SGHVS and CDR2 FQNEAQ. The CDR3: CASSLAVQGAQPQHF. The CDR3 nucleotides read TGTGCCAGCAGCTTAGCGGTCCAGGGTGCCCAGCCCCAGCATTTT.

The V gene is TRBV19, the J gene TRBJ1-1, with D possibly being TRBD1 (6 bases). The V end lost 5 bases, the J end lost 0 bases, and 19 bases lay between the germline ends. Germline loops: CDR1 LNHDA, CDR2 SQIVND (reference sequence). This CDR3 has 17 amino acids. CDR3 protein: CASSVRDIATLNTEAFF. CDR3 in DNA: TGTGCCAGTAGTGTCCGGGACATCGCCACCCTGAACACTGAAGCTTTCTTT.

This chain uses TRBV5-6 with TRBJ1-1; tentatively, D is TRBD1 (6 bases). The ends were cut back, 4 bases at V and 5 bases at J, with 15 bases in the middle. This CDR3 is 14 amino acids long. Per the germline V gene, CDR1 is SGHDT and CDR2 is YYEEEE. The CDR3 loop is CASSPGQKGTEAFF. The CDR3 region has the DNA TGTGCCAGCAGCCCCGGACAGAAGGGAACTGAAGCTTTCTTT.

This sequence joins TRBV6-5 and TRBJ2-7; 10 bases are shared with TRBD1. CDR1 MNHEY and CDR2 SVGAGI come from the germline V gene. The CDR3 extends over 15 amino acids. V lost 2 bases, J lost 2 bases, and 3 bases stayed unmatched. CDR3 DNA: TGTGCCAGCAGTTACCAGGACAGGGGGGCCTACGAGCAGTACTTC. Its protein product is CASSYQDRGAYEQYF.

This clone appeared a few times. The rearrangement uses TRBV19 and TRBJ1-2; D gene ambiguous. Germline CDR1 reads LNHDA; CDR2 reads SQIVND (reference sequence). The germline V and J ends were trimmed by 5 bases and 0 bases, with 13 bases remaining between them. This CDR3 spans 15 amino acids. The CDR3 sequence is CASSAPTVANYGYTF. The CDR3 DNA reads TGTGCCAGTAGTGCACCGACTGTCGCTAACTATGGCTACACCTTC.

A few counts support this clone. The chain links TRBV7-2 to TRBJ1-1; D ambiguous. Per germline, CDR1 SGHTA and CDR2 FQGNSA. The V end was cut by 7 bases, the J end by 1 base, with 10 bases between. The CDR3 is 13 residues long. For the CDR3, the DNA is TGTGCCAGCAACCTAGACGGGAACACTGAAGCTTTCTTT. This codes for CASNLDGNTEAFF.